The next 21 T cell receptor beta chains were all read from a single sample in a study of monozygotic twins with inflammatory bowel disease. Following a re-call of the 5' RACE reads, TCRdb has one entry per CDR3 protein and lacks DNA. There are approximately 200,000 distinct CDR3 sequences in the sample, with around 7.6% held by the top ten. The sample consisted of blood. The source is a human donor with ulcerative colitis or Crohn's disease, or a healthy co-twin of an affected twin (not recorded which).

This chain joins TRBV7-9 and TRBJ2-7; TCRdb selects TRBD1, and the lack of DNA leaves this call unchecked. From germline, CDR1 is SEHNR and CDR2 FQNEAQ (reference sequence). The CDR3 has 15 residues. The CDR3 sequence is CASSQVDSPSYEQYF.

This chain links TRBV24-1 with TRBJ1-1. This CDR3 is 14 amino acids long. Germline CDR1 KGHDR, CDR2 SFDVKD. The CDR3 reads CATSDGRENTEAFF.

This chain joins TRBV7-8 and TRBJ2-3; as DNA is missing, the TRBD1 call by TCRdb cannot be tested. Germline lookup yields CDR1 SGHVS and CDR2 FQNEAQ. The CDR3 is 15 residues long. The CDR3 protein is CASSFRTGISDTQYF.

This rearrangement joins TRBV30 to TRBJ2-3. The germline CDR1 and CDR2 sequences are GTSNPN and SVGIG (reference sequence). The CDR3 has 15 amino acids. CDR3 residues: CAWSPRIYDTDTQYF.

The V and J genes are TRBV7-7 and TRBJ2-2; TCRdb outputs TRBD1, but without DNA this stays unchecked. The CDR3 runs 14 residues. Germline-derived CDR1 and CDR2 are SSHAT and FNYEAQ (reference sequence). This CDR3 is CASSSGQYTGELFF.

The rearrangement links TRBV27 to TRBJ2-5; checking the TCRdb D call of TRBD2 is not possible without DNA. Germline V gives CDR1 MNHEY, CDR2 SMNVEV (reference sequence). The CDR3 totals 15 residues. The chain's CDR3 is CASSRYSGTQETQYF.

The genes are TRBV2 and TRBJ2-1; with no DNA, the TCRdb D assignment of TRBD1 cannot be verified. Germline V gives CDR1 SNHLY, CDR2 FYNNEI. The CDR3 totals 15 residues. The CDR3 spells CASSLDQGGHNEQFF.

The V gene is TRBV6-4, the J gene TRBJ1-1; no DNA is available, so the TRBD1 call from TCRdb remains unchecked. The CDR3 runs to 14 residues. From germline, CDR1 is MRHNA and CDR2 SNTAGT. The CDR3 loop is CASSPDALGTEAFF.

The gene calls are TRBV5-1 and TRBJ2-1; TCRdb returns TRBD1, unconfirmable since there is no DNA. Germline V CDR1 and CDR2: SGHRS, YFSETQ. This CDR3 is 16 amino acids long. The CDR3: CASSLVGTGSSVGQFF.

The chain combines TRBV18 with TRBJ2-3. CDR1 and CDR2 (germline): KGHSH, LQKENI. The CDR3 totals 12 residues. Here the CDR3 reads CASSPGLDTQYF.

The V call is TRBV7-9, the J call TRBJ1-4; the D call from TCRdb, TRBD1, cannot be confirmed without DNA. There are 14 residues in the CDR3. Germline CDR1 is SEHNR and CDR2 is FQNEAQ (reference sequence). This CDR3 is CASSPWGAEEKLFF.

CDR3 in amino acids: CSAREGGGAALFRNTQYF. The chain recombines TRBV20-1 with TRBJ2-3; TCRdb indicates TRBD1, and absent DNA this call remains unverified. This CDR3 comprises 18 residues. CDR1 DFQATT and CDR2 SNEGSKA come from the germline V gene (reference sequence).

The chain uses TRBV4-3 and TRBJ2-3; TCRdb indicates TRBD2, and absent DNA this call remains unverified. This CDR3 has 16 residues. Per germline, CDR1 LGHNA and CDR2 YSLEER. The CDR3 region is CASSQELAGGTDTQYF.

The genes are TRBV12-3 or TRBV12-4 and TRBJ1-6. The CDR3 loop spans 12 amino acids. CDR3 amino acids: CASSFQNSPLHF.

The CDR3 loop reads CASNLGQGFYNEQFF. This chain links TRBV12-3 or TRBV12-4 with TRBJ2-1; the D call of TRBD1 rests on TCRdb alone, since no DNA is present to check it. CDR3 length: 15 amino acids.

The CDR3 spells CASSLQGGSYEQYF. The chain employs TRBV7-9 and TRBJ2-7; lacking DNA, the TRBD1 call made by TCRdb goes unchecked. Looked up from germline, CDR1 is SEHNR and CDR2 is FQNEAQ (reference sequence). The CDR3 is 14 residues long.

The V call is TRBV5-1, the J call TRBJ1-2; TCRdb outputs TRBD1, but without DNA this stays unchecked. Germline CDR1 reads SGHRS; CDR2 reads YFSETQ. The CDR3 has 14 residues. CDR3 residues: CASSLGQGSYGYTF.

V gene TRBV20-1 combines with J gene TRBJ1-6; TCRdb returns TRBD1, unconfirmable since there is no DNA. Per germline, CDR1 DFQATT and CDR2 SNEGSKA (reference sequence). The CDR3 loop spans 14 amino acids. The CDR3 spells CSARTDRGYSPLHF.

The chain uses TRBV5-4 and TRBJ2-5; the TCRdb D gene call, TRBD2, has no DNA to confirm it. The CDR3 has 16 residues. In germline, CDR1 is SGHNT, CDR2 YYREEE (reference sequence). The CDR3: CASSFVSGGPQETQYF.

The J gene is TRBJ1-1, the V gene TRBV5-1. Germline V gene lookup returns CDR1 SGHRS and CDR2 YFSETQ. The CDR3 length is 11 residues. CDR3 residues: CASSYAGWAFF.

The chain links TRBV28 to TRBJ2-5; TCRdb lists TRBD2, though no DNA is available to test this call. Germline V gene sequence: CDR1 MDHEN, CDR2 SYDVKM. The CDR3 runs to 17 residues. The CDR3 loop reads CASSSPRGGRARETQYF. The full variable domain, its missing parts supplied by reference TRBV28 and TRBJ2-5, is DVKVTQSSRYLVKRTGEKVFLECVQDMDHENMFWYRQDPGLGLRLIYFSYDVKMKEKGDIPEGYSVSREKKERFSLILESASTNQTSMYLCASSSPRGGRARETQYFGPGTRLLVL.